This T cell receptor beta chain derives from a study of T cells expressing NK-cell markers. On the study more broadly: Among the eight sequenced donors, seven tested HCMV-seropositive and one tested seronegative. The study, taken as a whole, reports: About six donors carried dominant NKG2C+ clonotypes that made up roughly 1.0-8% of their CD8+ T cells.

Germline loops: CDR1 MGHDK, CDR2 SYGVNS. The CDR3 is 13 amino acids. In regard to this clonotype: Its antigen is not known.

Template switching by 5'RACE with UMIs generated the TCR beta cDNA. TCRdb reanalyzed the 5' RACE reads, giving one entry per CDR3 protein sequence and no DNA. The sample's table shows almost 450,000 distinct CDR3 sequences. V gene TRBV25-1 combines with J gene TRBJ1-2; lacking DNA, the TRBD1 call made by TCRdb goes unchecked. This TCR derives from a woman aged 18-70 years in good health. Material: blood T cells: a sorted CD56 or NKG2C T cell subset, CD4+ or CD8+ T cells, or bulk PBMC T cells (not recorded which). This CDR3 reads CATLTESNRGYTF.